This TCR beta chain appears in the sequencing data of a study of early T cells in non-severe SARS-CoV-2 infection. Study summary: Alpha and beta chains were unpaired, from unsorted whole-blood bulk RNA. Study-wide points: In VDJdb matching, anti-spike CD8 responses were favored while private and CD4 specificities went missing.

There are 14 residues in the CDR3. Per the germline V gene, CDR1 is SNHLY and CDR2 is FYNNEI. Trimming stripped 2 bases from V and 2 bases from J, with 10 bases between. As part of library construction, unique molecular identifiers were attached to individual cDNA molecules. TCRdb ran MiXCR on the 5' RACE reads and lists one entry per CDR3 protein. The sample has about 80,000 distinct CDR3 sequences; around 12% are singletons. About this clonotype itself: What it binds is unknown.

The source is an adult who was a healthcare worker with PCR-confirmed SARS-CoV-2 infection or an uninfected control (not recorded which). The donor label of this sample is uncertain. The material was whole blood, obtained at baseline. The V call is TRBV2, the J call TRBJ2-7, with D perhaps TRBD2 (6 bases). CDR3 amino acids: CASSEFAGTYEQYF. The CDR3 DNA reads TGTGCCAGCAGTGAATTTGCGGGAACCTACGAGCAGTACTTC.